This T cell receptor (beta chain) emerged from a study of blood T cell repertoires in COVID-19. Clones were sequenced by immunoSEQ multiplex PCR, and TCRdb holds only the in-frame ones, with some missing. The sample includes tens of thousands of clones, over 75% of them seen just once. Trimming took 3 bases from V and 2 from J; bases not matched to a gene: 3. Looked up from germline, CDR1 is LNHDA and CDR2 is SQIVND (reference sequence). This CDR3 spans 15 amino acids. Sequenced material: peripheral blood. The origin of this receptor is a man aged 50-59 years with active COVID-19. J is TRBJ1-3 and V is TRBV19; TRBD1 aligns across 8 bases. In DNA, the CDR3 is TGTGCCAGTAGTATCCCGACAGGGGCTGGAAACACCATATATTTT. Its translation: CASSIPTGAGNTIYF.